A single sample gave rise to the 25 T cell receptor beta chains below, sequenced in a study of blood T cell repertoires in COVID-19. Repertoires were generated with immunoSEQ multiplex PCR, while TCRdb's copy carries only in-frame clones and drops some. The profile shows about 240,000 clones, about nine tenths of them singletons. Sequenced sample: PBMCs or T cells enriched from blood (not recorded which). These receptors all stem from a young woman with acute COVID-19.

The V and J genes are TRBV3-1 (or the pseudogene TRBV3-2) and TRBJ2-7; 10 nucleotides line up with TRBD2. The germline V gene encodes CDR1 LGHDT and CDR2 YNNKEL (reference sequence). V shed 5 bases and J 4 bases; nucleotides not matched to a gene: 8. The CDR3 runs to 15 residues. Here the CDR3 reads CASSGTSEWSYEQYF. DNA of the CDR3: TGTGCCAGCAGCGGGACTAGCGAGTGGAGTTACGAGCAGTACTTC.

The CDR3 region is CASSFGASANTEAFF. CDR3 bases: TGTGCCAGCAGCTTTGGGGCCTCAGCGAACACTGAAGCTTTCTTT. The chain is built from TRBV7-8 and TRBJ1-1; D may be TRBD1 (5 bases). V was shortened by 3 bases and J by 1 base, with 12 bases between the two germline ends. Germline CDR1 reads SGHVS; CDR2 reads FQNEAQ. The CDR3 sequence is 15 residues long.

This chain connects TRBV19 to TRBJ1-4, with 7 bases lining up with TRBD1. Germline-derived CDR1 and CDR2 are LNHDA and SQIVND (reference sequence). CDR3 length equals 19 residues. The V gene end was trimmed by 2 bases and the J gene end by 5 bases; junction bases not matched to a gene: 17. The CDR3 region is CASSILVGGPGQLNEKLFF. The CDR3 DNA sequence: TGTGCCAGTAGTATACTAGTGGGGGGACCGGGACAGCTAAATGAAAAACTGTTTTTT.

V usage is TRBV7-2 and J usage is TRBJ1-2; D gene uncertain. Germline lookup yields CDR1 SGHTA and CDR2 FQGNSA. V dropped 5 bases and J dropped 2 bases, with 12 bases sitting between them. The CDR3 covers 14 residues. The CDR3 DNA follows: TGTGCCAGCAGCACCTCGACACGAAACTATGGCTACACCTTC. This encodes CASSTSTRNYGYTF.

The rearrangement uses TRBV6-5 and TRBJ2-5, with 7 nucleotides matching TRBD1. V shed 2 bases and J 4 bases; nucleotides not matched to a gene: 7. The CDR3 is 15 amino acids. Germline loops: CDR1 MNHEY, CDR2 SVGAGI. CDR3 nucleotide sequence: TGTGCCAGCAGTTACCTTAACAGGGGCGGAGAGACCCAGTACTTC. Amino acids: CASSYLNRGGETQYF.

CDR3 nucleotides: TGTGCCAGCAGCCAAGTAGCGGGGGGACAGCAGTTCTTC. It translates to CASSQVAGGQQFF. The V gene is TRBV14, the J gene TRBJ2-1; TRBD2 agrees at 10 bases. The CDR3 loop spans 13 amino acids. Trimming removed 1 base from V and 11 bases from J; junction bases left unmatched: 2. Germline V gives CDR1 SGHDN, CDR2 FVKESK.

The genes are TRBV11-2 and TRBJ2-3; D gene ambiguous. Per the germline V gene, CDR1 is SGHAT and CDR2 is FQNNGV. V was clipped by 1 base and J by 5 bases, with 4 bases between them. This CDR3 is 12 amino acids long. The CDR3 sequence: CASSLGQDTQYF. The CDR3 region has the DNA TGTGCCAGCAGCTTAGGTCAAGATACGCAGTATTTT.

V usage is TRBV3-1 (or the pseudogene TRBV3-2) and J usage is TRBJ1-2; no firm D call. Germline CDR1 LGHDT, CDR2 YNNKEL (reference sequence). The V end lost 0 bases, the J end lost 9 bases, and 14 bases lay between the germline ends. CDR3 size: 14 residues. As DNA, the CDR3 is TGTGCCAGCAGCCAAGATCTGGGAGGTGGAAGCTACACCTTC. Its protein product is CASSQDLGGGSYTF.

This clone was counted only a few times. The chain links TRBV4-2 to TRBJ2-2, with unresolved D. There are 15 residues in the CDR3. Germline V lookup: CDR1 LGHNA, CDR2 YNFKEQ. The V gene lost 1 base and the J gene lost 0 bases, with 6 bases spanning the gap. CDR3 sequence: CASSQGQTNTGELFF. In nucleotides, the CDR3 is TGTGCCAGCAGCCAAGGGCAGACGAACACCGGGGAGCTGTTTTTT.

The chain carries TRBV3-1 (or the pseudogene TRBV3-2) and TRBJ2-5; TRBD2 matches 8 bases. The ends lost 7 bases at V and 1 base at J; junction bases unmatched: 8. CDR1 LGHDT and CDR2 YNNKEL come from the germline V gene (reference sequence). This CDR3 region has 15 residues. CDR3 in DNA: TGTGCCAGCACCCGCAACAGCGGGGGCCAAGAGACCCAGTACTTC. Its protein product is CASTRNSGGQETQYF.

V gene TRBV19 combines with J gene TRBJ1-1, with 9 bases lining up with TRBD1. V gave up 1 base and J gave up 1 base; unmatched junction bases: 16. Germline CDR1 LNHDA, CDR2 SQIVND (reference sequence). CDR3 length equals 20 residues. CDR3 in DNA: TGTGCCAGTAGTATAGCACCGAGACAGGGGGTTGGGGTACCGAACACTGAAGCTTTCTTT. As protein: CASSIAPRQGVGVPNTEAFF.

This clone was picked up one time. This sequence joins TRBV3-1 (or the pseudogene TRBV3-2) and TRBJ1-2, with D possibly matching TRBD1 (6 bases). V was shortened by 2 bases and J by 5 bases, with 6 bases between the two germline ends. Germline V gene data show CDR1 as LGHDT and CDR2 as YNNKEL (reference sequence). The CDR3 has 12 residues. The CDR3 nucleotides read TGTGCCAGCAGCCAACAGGGGTATGGCTACACCTTC. Residues: CASSQQGYGYTF.

The rearrangement uses TRBV9 and TRBJ2-6, with 7 bases matching TRBD2. CDR1 is SGDLS, CDR2 YYNGEE, per germline. This CDR3 is built from 20 residues. Losses at the gene ends were 4 bases for V and 0 bases for J; bases not matched to a gene: 16. CDR3 in amino acids: CASSLRGGEMTHSGANVLTF. DNA for the CDR3: TGTGCCAGCAGCCTACGTGGGGGGGAAATGACTCACTCTGGGGCCAACGTCCTGACTTTC.

The J gene is TRBJ2-3, the V gene TRBV13; D perhaps matches TRBD2 (6 bases). The V gene lost 4 bases and the J gene lost 3 bases, with 14 bases spanning the gap. CDR3 length: 15 amino acids. Germline V CDR1 and CDR2: PRHDT, FYEKMQ (reference sequence). The CDR3 DNA is TGTGCCAGCAGCTACACTAGCCCATCAACAGATACGCAGTATTTT. This gives the protein CASSYTSPSTDTQYF.

This clone was seen once. The rearrangement links TRBV6-5 to TRBJ2-7; TRBD2 might be the D (5 bases). Germline CDR1 is MNHEY and CDR2 is SVGAGI. CDR3 length: 13 amino acids. Between the trimmed V and J ends, which lost 6 bases and 6 bases, there was a span of 15 bases. CDR3 nucleotides: TGTGCCAGCAGCCCCACGCCCCGGGGCGAGCAGTACTTC. Translated: CASSPTPRGEQYF.

V gene TRBV19 combines with J gene TRBJ2-5; TRBD2 is a possible D gene (6 bases). V was trimmed by 1 base and J by 9 bases, leaving 9 bases between them. CDR3 length: 12 residues. Germline lookup yields CDR1 LNHDA and CDR2 SQIVND (reference sequence). Here the CDR3 reads CASSIAEGAQYF. Written as DNA, the CDR3 is TGTGCCAGTAGTATAGCGGAGGGAGCCCAGTACTTC.

The rearrangement links TRBV13 to TRBJ1-2, with 8 bases aligning to TRBD1. V was clipped by 5 bases and J by 3 bases; unmatched bases: 8. Germline V gives CDR1 PRHDT, CDR2 FYEKMQ (reference sequence). This CDR3 region has 15 residues. CDR3 loop: CASSRFGQGHYGYTF. The CDR3 DNA reads TGTGCCAGCAGCCGTTTCGGACAGGGCCACTATGGCTACACCTTC.

The rearrangement uses TRBV5-1 and TRBJ1-1; perhaps TRBD1 as D (5 bases). CDR1 SGHRS and CDR2 YFSETQ come from the germline V gene. Trimming pared 0 bases from V and 4 bases from J, leaving 10 bases between. This CDR3 spans 14 amino acids. In DNA form, the CDR3 reads TGCGCCAGCAGCTTGGGAGGCAGGGCCACTGAAGCTTTCTTT. This codes for CASSLGGRATEAFF.

The chain carries TRBV14 and TRBJ1-1; TRBD1 matches at 10 bases. The V gene's germline CDR1 is SGHDN and CDR2 FVKESK. Trimming at V came to 4 bases and at J to 5 bases, leaving 10 bases not matched to a gene. The length of the CDR3 is 16 residues. The CDR3 DNA reads as TGTGCCAGCAGCCCCAGTCCTGGGACAGGGGTTACTGAAGCTTTCTTT. This codes for CASSPSPGTGVTEAFF.

The gene calls are TRBV9 and TRBJ2-1; 7 bases are shared with TRBD2. Losses at the gene ends were 2 bases for V and 5 bases for J; bases not matched to a gene: 4. The CDR3 is 14 amino acids. The germline CDR1 and CDR2 sequences are SGDLS and YYNGEE. Written as DNA, the CDR3 is TGTGCCAGCAGCGTTGGCGGGGGTAACAATGAGCAGTTCTTC. Protein product: CASSVGGGNNEQFF.

This chain connects TRBV19 to TRBJ2-7; TRBD1 matches 8 bases. The CDR3 consists of 15 residues. Germline V lookup: CDR1 LNHDA, CDR2 SQIVND (reference sequence). The J segment lost 1 base and the V segment lost 5 bases, leaving 7 bases of the junction unmatched. The CDR3 protein is CASSEVQGASYEQYF. In DNA, the CDR3 is TGTGCCAGTAGTGAAGTGCAGGGGGCTTCCTACGAGCAGTACTTC.

The chain's CDR3 is CASSPGGNTIYF. The DNA for the CDR3 is TGTGCCAGCAGTCCCGGGGGAAACACCATATATTTT. V and J are TRBV6-1 and TRBJ1-3, with unresolved D. This CDR3 is 12 amino acids long. CDR1 and CDR2 from the germline V gene are MNHNS and SASEGT. Between the trimmed V and J ends, which lost 5 bases and 4 bases, there was a span of 6 bases.

This sequence joins TRBV6-2 or TRBV6-3 and TRBJ1-5; D is unclear. CDR1 is MNHEY, CDR2 SVGEGT, per germline. The CDR3 totals 12 residues. Trimming took off 5 bases at V and 9 bases at J, with 11 bases between the two ends. DNA for the CDR3: TGTGCCAGCAGTCAGGTTGACGGGCCCCAGCATTTT. It yields the protein CASSQVDGPQHF.

The genes are TRBV6-2 or TRBV6-3 and TRBJ2-6; D might be TRBD1 (5 bases). CDR3 length: 15 residues. V was trimmed by 5 bases and J by 7 bases, leaving 15 bases between them. Germline V gene lookup returns CDR1 MNHEY and CDR2 SVGEGT. CDR3 sequence: CASSDTGTRANVLTF. The CDR3 nucleotides read TGTGCCAGCAGTGACACAGGCACCCGAGCCAACGTCCTGACTTTC.

The V call is TRBV6-5, the J call TRBJ1-1; unclear D gene. CDR3 length: 15 amino acids. V lost 0 bases and J 4 bases, leaving 12 bases between the germline ends. Germline CDR1 is MNHEY and CDR2 is SVGAGI. This CDR3 reads CASSYSKGGSTEAFF. The CDR3 DNA reads TGTGCCAGCAGTTACTCGAAGGGAGGGAGCACTGAAGCTTTCTTT.